The 25 T cell receptor beta chains reported below all come from one sample, sequenced in a study of blood T cells in healthy people across ages (dated by TCRdb to 2014 to 2015). The library was produced with 5' RACE. The instrument was an Illumina HiSeq 2500. A second roughly 7 to 11 cycle PCR used a sample-barcoded 5' primer and a J-beta primer mix. The public reads were run again by TCRdb, first through fastp at Q25 and then through MiXCR, and only productive beta chains were kept. Entries that share a CDR3 protein sequence are merged under the most common genes and DNA. For this sample there are about 640,000 distinct CDR3 sequences; around three fifths appear just once. The ten largest clones represent 35% to 40% of the sample. The source material was blood. Receptor source: a man aged 55 to 69 in good health.

This clonotype has just a few counts. The chain combines TRBV6-1 with TRBJ2-5; perhaps D is TRBD1 or TRBD2 (5 bases each). The CDR3 has 14 residues. V was clipped by 1 base and J by 3 bases, with 9 bases between them. Per the germline V gene, CDR1 is MNHNS and CDR2 is SASEGT. CDR3 region: CASSEGGRKETQYF. In nucleotides, the CDR3 is TGTGCCAGCAGTGAAGGGGGGAGAAAAGAGACCCAGTACTTC.

The rearrangement links TRBV20-1 to TRBJ1-2; 8 bases map to TRBD1. Unmatched junction bases numbered 3, after V lost 3 bases and J lost 3 bases. This CDR3 spans 13 amino acids. The V gene's germline CDR1 is DFQATT and CDR2 SNEGSKA (reference sequence). CDR3 loop: CSARAGGDYGYTF. The CDR3 DNA is TGCAGTGCTAGGGCAGGGGGCGACTATGGCTACACCTTC.

J is TRBJ1-2 and V is TRBV6-5, with no clear D. CDR3 size: 14 residues. Deletions cut 0 bases from V and 6 bases from J, with 11 bases between. Germline V gene data show CDR1 as MNHEY and CDR2 as SVGAGI. The CDR3 here is CASSYSRRQNGYTF. DNA of the CDR3: TGTGCCAGCAGTTACTCCCGGAGGCAGAATGGCTACACCTTC.

Only a few counts were recorded for this clonotype. The chain joins TRBV7-2 to TRBJ2-6; 8 nucleotides align to TRBD1. Germline trimming cut 5 bases from V and 0 bases from J; bases unmatched to any gene: 3. Germline lookup yields CDR1 SGHTA and CDR2 FQGNSA. The CDR3 length is 16 residues. This chain's CDR3 is CASSGGQGSGANVLTF. In DNA, the CDR3 is TGTGCCAGCAGCGGCGGACAGGGCTCTGGGGCCAACGTCCTGACTTTC. Combining the CDR3 with reference TRBV7-2 and TRBJ2-6 gives the whole variable domain GAGVSQSPSNKVTEKGKDVELRCDPISGHTALYWYRQSLGQGLEFLIYFQGNSAPDKSGLPSDRFSAERTGGSVSTLTIQRTQQEDSAVYLCASSGGQGSGANVLTFGAGSRLTVL.

The chain recombines TRBV10-1 with TRBJ2-5; D is possibly TRBD1 (6 bases). Germline lookup yields CDR1 WNHNN and CDR2 SYGVQD (reference sequence). This CDR3 region has 17 residues. V gave up 0 bases and J gave up 1 base, with 15 bases separating them. The DNA for the CDR3 is TGCGCCAGCAGTGAGTCATCAGGGGCTCTTGCCCAAGAGACCCAGTACTTC. Translating gives CASSESSGALAQETQYF.

The V call is TRBV2, the J call TRBJ1-2; D unclear. The CDR3 sequence is 14 residues long. Germline CDR1 is SNHLY and CDR2 is FYNNEI. Trimming left V 3 bases short and J 4 bases short, with 12 bases between. CDR3 sequence (DNA): TGTGCCAGCAGTGAGGGGAACCTCTCCTATGGCTACACCTTC. It encodes CASSEGNLSYGYTF.

This clonotype came up a few times. The rearrangement joins TRBV5-1 to TRBJ1-2, with D unresolved. CDR1 and CDR2 (germline): SGHRS, YFSETQ. The ends were cut back, 0 bases at V and 2 bases at J, with 8 bases in the middle. This CDR3 contains 14 residues. The CDR3 is CASSLVAGNYGYTF. CDR3 sequence (DNA): TGCGCCAGCAGCTTGGTTGCGGGAAACTATGGCTACACCTTC.

Concerning this clonotype: Possible read error: a much larger clone is one base away. This chain joins TRBV4-2 and TRBJ2-5, with D possibly called TRBD1 or TRBD2 (5 bases each). Trimming stripped 3 bases from V and 13 bases from J, with 30 bases between. Looked up from germline, CDR1 is LGHNA and CDR2 is YNFKEQ. The CDR3 is 17 residues long. The CDR3 reads CASSHEWGSQEELKRYF. The CDR3 coding sequence is TGTGCCAGCAGCCATGAATGGGGGTCCCAAGAGGAGCTAAAGCGGTACTTC.

The chain uses TRBV21-1 and TRBJ2-6; no check of the table's D call, TRBD1, against the DNA was made. TRBV21-1 is classified as a pseudogene. CDR3 length equals 18 residues. The CDR3 DNA reads as TGTGCCAGCCCGACCAGGGACAGGGGGTTGTCTGGGGCCAACGTCCTGACTTTC. The encoded protein is CASPTRDRGLSGANVLTF.

The CDR3, as DNA: TGTGCCAGCAGGCCCTCCAGGGGGTGTGGCTACACCTTC. It yields the protein CASRPSRGCGYTF. The V gene is TRBV28, the J gene TRBJ1-2; 7 bases align to TRBD1. Germline assignment: CDR1 MDHEN and CDR2 SYDVKM. Germline trimming cut 6 bases from V and 7 bases from J; bases unmatched to any gene: 8. The CDR3 spans 13 residues.

As concerns this clonotype: A single base separates this from a much larger clone, so it may be a read error. The rearrangement joins TRBV20-1 to TRBJ2-7; D may be TRBD2 (6 bases). The CDR3 spans 14 residues. In germline, CDR1 is DFQATT, CDR2 SNEGSKA (reference sequence). In DNA, the CDR3 is TGCAGTGCCCAGGGCCGGGAGAACTTTAGGGAGCAGTCCTTC. It yields the protein CSAQGRENFREQSF.

The genes are TRBV6-1 and TRBJ2-3; D possibly matches TRBD1 or TRBD2 (5 bases each). The CDR3 loop spans 13 amino acids. Germline CDR1 reads MNHNS; CDR2 reads SASEGT. Trimming removed 7 bases at V and 6 bases at J, with 14 bases between. CDR3 sequence (DNA): TGTGCCAGCACTCAGAGGGACCCTGATACGCAGTATTTT. This encodes CASTQRDPDTQYF.

This sequence joins TRBV20-1 and TRBJ1-6; tentative D call: TRBD1 (6 bases). The germline gives CDR1 DFQATT, CDR2 SNEGSKA (reference sequence). V was shortened by 0 bases and J by 2 bases, with 11 bases between the two germline ends. The CDR3 has 16 amino acids. CDR3 sequence (DNA): TGCAGTGCTAGAGAGACCGGGACAACCTATAATTCACCCCTCCACTTT. Translation: CSARETGTTYNSPLHF.

V and J are TRBV7-9 and TRBJ2-6, with unresolved D. V was shortened by 3 bases and J by 0 bases, with 9 bases between the two germline ends. This CDR3 spans 16 amino acids. CDR1 is SEHNR and CDR2 is FQNEAQ in the germline V gene (reference sequence). CDR3 amino acids: CASSFSTASGANVLTF. CDR3 coding DNA: TGTGCCAGCAGCTTCAGTACAGCCTCTGGGGCCAACGTCCTGACTTTC.

The chain couples TRBV15 to TRBJ2-3; unclear D gene. Germline CDR1 is LNHNV and CDR2 is YYDKDF (reference sequence). V gave up 1 base and J gave up 0 bases, with 8 bases separating them. There are 15 residues in the CDR3. As DNA, the CDR3 is TGTGCCACCAGCAGAGTTCCAGGAAGCACAGATACGCAGTATTTT. Translating it yields CATSRVPGSTDTQYF.

This clonotype was observed a few times. This chain joins TRBV4-2 and TRBJ1-6, with TRBD1 matching over 11 bases. Germline assignment: CDR1 LGHNA and CDR2 YNFKEQ. The CDR3 extends over 16 amino acids. Germline trimming cut 1 base from V and 10 bases from J; bases unmatched to any gene: 6. The CDR3 region is CASSQGDRGFGSPLHF. CDR3 DNA sequence: TGTGCCAGCAGCCAAGGGGACAGGGGGTTCGGATCACCCCTCCACTTT.

V usage is TRBV5-6 and J usage is TRBJ1-1; D gene ambiguous. CDR3 size: 14 residues. Germline loops: CDR1 SGHDT, CDR2 YYEEEE. V was trimmed by 0 bases and J by 5 bases, leaving 11 bases between them. The CDR3 region is CASSLVGVTTEAFF. CDR3 nucleotides: TGTGCCAGCAGCTTGGTTGGGGTAACGACTGAAGCTTTCTTT.

The gene calls are TRBV7-2 and TRBJ2-1; D remains ambiguous. Germline values: CDR1 SGHTA, CDR2 FQGNSA. The ends were cut back, 4 bases at V and 3 bases at J, with 10 bases in the middle. This CDR3 has 14 residues. This CDR3 is CASSSRTVYNEQFF. In nucleotides, the CDR3 is TGTGCCAGCAGCTCCAGGACGGTCTACAATGAGCAGTTCTTC.

This clonotype came up many times. V usage is TRBV15 and J usage is TRBJ2-5; D perhaps matches TRBD1 (5 bases). Deletions cut 1 base from V and 2 bases from J, with 11 bases between. The CDR3 loop spans 15 amino acids. Germline CDR1 LNHNV, CDR2 YYDKDF (reference sequence). The CDR3 DNA is TGTGCCACCAGCAGAGTGAAGGGGCCGCAAGAGACCCAGTACTTC. It translates to CATSRVKGPQETQYF.

This clonotype was observed a few times. The V and J genes are TRBV5-1 and TRBJ2-7; D is possibly TRBD1 (6 bases). Germline-derived CDR1 and CDR2 are SGHRS and YFSETQ. This CDR3 has 15 amino acids. Deletions cut 0 bases from V and 0 bases from J, with 10 bases between. The CDR3 DNA follows: TGCGCCAGCAGCTTGGCCCCGGACAGCTCCTACGAGCAGTACTTC. Translation: CASSLAPDSSYEQYF.

The chain links TRBV6-5 to TRBJ1-1; 10 bases match TRBD1. J was trimmed by 4 bases and V by 0 bases; bases with no gene match: 5. The CDR3 is 16 amino acids. Germline V gene sequence: CDR1 MNHEY, CDR2 SVGAGI. CDR3 coding DNA: TGTGCCAGCAGTTACTCGACAGGGGGCTGGGGCACTGAAGCTTTCTTT. Protein: CASSYSTGGWGTEAFF.

The chain is built from TRBV4-1 and TRBJ1-5; TRBD1 agrees at 12 bases. CDR1 MGHRA and CDR2 YSYEKL come from the germline V gene. The trim removed 3 bases at V and 8 bases at J, leaving 2 bases unmatched. The length of the CDR3 is 14 residues. CDR3 coding DNA: TGCGCCAGCAGCCAGGGACAGGGGGCAGAGCCCCAGCATTTT. It specifies CASSQGQGAEPQHF.

The V and J genes are TRBV6-5 and TRBJ2-5, with TRBD2 identical over 11 bases. Looked up from germline, CDR1 is MNHEY and CDR2 is SVGAGI. This CDR3 comprises 16 residues. Germline trimming cut 1 base from V and 9 bases from J; bases unmatched to any gene: 10. The CDR3 reads CASSYLELAGEKSQYF. The CDR3 coding sequence is TGTGCCAGCAGTTACTTGGAACTAGCGGGGGAGAAGTCCCAGTACTTC.

The CDR3 reads CSARGSGRGDTEAFF. CDR3 bases: TGCAGTGCTAGGGGCTCAGGGAGAGGGGACACTGAAGCTTTCTTT. The chain is built from TRBV20-1 and TRBJ1-1; weak D call: TRBD1 (5 bases). The CDR3 has 15 residues. The V end was cut by 3 bases, the J end by 3 bases, with 17 bases between. The germline V gene encodes CDR1 DFQATT and CDR2 SNEGSKA (reference sequence).

This clonotype has just a few counts. The chain has TRBV7-2 and TRBJ2-5; 10 bases fit TRBD2. The CDR3 length is 14 residues. V shed 8 bases and J 5 bases; nucleotides not matched to a gene: 8. CDR1 and CDR2 from the germline V gene are SGHTA and FQGNSA. CDR3 nucleotide sequence: TGTGCCAGCCGACTCGGACTAGCGGTGGAGACCCAGTACTTC. Translated, it gives CASRLGLAVETQYF.